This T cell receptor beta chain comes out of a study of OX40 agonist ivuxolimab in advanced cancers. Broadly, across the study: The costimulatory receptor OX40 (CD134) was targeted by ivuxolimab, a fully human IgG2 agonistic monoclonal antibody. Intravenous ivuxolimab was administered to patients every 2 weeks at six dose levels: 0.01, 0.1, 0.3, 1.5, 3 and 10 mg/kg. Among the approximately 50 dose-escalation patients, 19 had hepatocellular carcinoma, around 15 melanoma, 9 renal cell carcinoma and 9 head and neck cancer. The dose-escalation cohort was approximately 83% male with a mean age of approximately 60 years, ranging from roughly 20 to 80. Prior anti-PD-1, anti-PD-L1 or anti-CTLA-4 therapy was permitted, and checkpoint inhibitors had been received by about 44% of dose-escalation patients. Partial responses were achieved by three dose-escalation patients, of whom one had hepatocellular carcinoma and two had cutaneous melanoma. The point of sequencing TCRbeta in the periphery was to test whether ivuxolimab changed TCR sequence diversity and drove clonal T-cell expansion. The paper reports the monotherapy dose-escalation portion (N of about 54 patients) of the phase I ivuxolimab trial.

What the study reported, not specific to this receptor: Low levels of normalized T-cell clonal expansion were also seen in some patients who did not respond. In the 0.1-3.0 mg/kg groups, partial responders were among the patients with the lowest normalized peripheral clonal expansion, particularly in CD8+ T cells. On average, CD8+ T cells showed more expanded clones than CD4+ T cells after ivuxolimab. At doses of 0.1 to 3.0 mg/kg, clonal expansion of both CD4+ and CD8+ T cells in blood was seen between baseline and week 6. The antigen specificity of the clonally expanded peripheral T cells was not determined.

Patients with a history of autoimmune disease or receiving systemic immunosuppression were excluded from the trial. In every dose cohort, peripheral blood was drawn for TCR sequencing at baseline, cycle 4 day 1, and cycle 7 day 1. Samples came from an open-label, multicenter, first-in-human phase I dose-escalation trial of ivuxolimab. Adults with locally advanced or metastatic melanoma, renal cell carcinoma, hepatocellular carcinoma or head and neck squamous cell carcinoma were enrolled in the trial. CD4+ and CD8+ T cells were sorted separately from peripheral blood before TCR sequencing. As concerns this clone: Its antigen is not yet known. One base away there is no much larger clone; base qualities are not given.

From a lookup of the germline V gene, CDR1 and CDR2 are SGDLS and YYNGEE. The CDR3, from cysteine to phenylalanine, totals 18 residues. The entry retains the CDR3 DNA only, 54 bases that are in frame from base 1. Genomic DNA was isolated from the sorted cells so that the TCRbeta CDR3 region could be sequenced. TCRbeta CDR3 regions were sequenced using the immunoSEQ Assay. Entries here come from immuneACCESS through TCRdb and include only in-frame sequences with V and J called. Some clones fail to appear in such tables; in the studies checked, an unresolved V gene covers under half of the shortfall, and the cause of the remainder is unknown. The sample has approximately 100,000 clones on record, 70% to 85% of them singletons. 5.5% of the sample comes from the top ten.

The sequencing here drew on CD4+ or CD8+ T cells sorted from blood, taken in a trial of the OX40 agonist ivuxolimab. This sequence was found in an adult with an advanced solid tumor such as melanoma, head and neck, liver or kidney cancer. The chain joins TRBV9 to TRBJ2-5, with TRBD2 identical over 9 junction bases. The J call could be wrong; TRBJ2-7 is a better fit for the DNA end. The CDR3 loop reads CASSSKTEGSGGLYEQYF. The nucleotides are TGTGCCAGCAGCTCAAAAACCGAGGGTAGCGGGGGTTTATACGAGCAGTACTTC.